The rows below give T cell receptor beta chains drawn from one sample of a study of metastatic and nonmetastatic thyroid tumors. TCRdb re-processed the PCR reads through MiXCR. The sample contains tens of thousands of clones, more than 45% of which appear only once. The specimen sequenced was tumor tissue. Receptor source: a male donor with papillary thyroid cancer or a benign thyroid nodule (not recorded which). Some clones in this sample may be carry-over from other donors' samples. Both conserved end residues are part of each CDR3. A D gene is named only where the DNA matches it firmly. Size values are once, few and many counts, or a class for expanded clones, and some rows have none.

TRBV5-1	.	TRBJ1-4	TRBD1	CASSSGQGKEKLFF	TGCGCCAGCAGCTCGGGACAGGGGAAGGAAAAACTGTTTTTT
TRBV6-2/TRBV6-3	.	TRBJ1-2	TRBD1	CASSYRSTGGYGYTF	TGTGCCAGCAGTTACCGAAGTACAGGGGGCTATGGCTACACCTTC
TRBV19	few	TRBJ1-6	.	CASTRTVEGNSPLHF	TGTGCCAGTACCCGGACAGTTGAGGGGAATTCACCCCTCCACTTT
TRBV20-1	.	TRBJ2-1	.	CSARDSPDWGEQFF	TGCAGTGCTAGAGATAGTCCCGACTGGGGTGAGCAGTTCTTC
TRBV12-3/TRBV12-4	few	TRBJ1-5	.	CASSFWGAERQPQHF	TGTGCCAGCAGTTTTTGGGGGGCGGAAAGGCAGCCCCAGCATTTT
TRBV11-3	.	TRBJ2-5	.	CASSTIQAIQETQYF	TGTGCCAGCAGCACAATACAGGCAATCCAAGAGACCCAGTACTTC
TRBV6-2/TRBV6-3	.	TRBJ2-3	TRBD2	CASIGTRNTDTQYF	TGTGCCAGCATCGGGACTAGGAACACAGATACGCAGTATTTT
TRBV27	.	TRBJ2-7	.	CASSFKGPVSYEQYF	TGTGCCAGCAGTTTTAAGGGGCCCGTCTCCTACGAGCAGTACTTC
TRBV20-1	.	TRBJ1-2	TRBD1	CRWVDRTRLDTF	TGCAGGTGGGTGGACAGGACAAGGCTGGACACCTTC
TRBV6-2/TRBV6-3	.	TRBJ2-7	.	CASSWASYEQYF	TGTGCCAGCAGTTGGGCCTCCTACGAGCAGTACTTC
TRBV6-6	few	TRBJ1-5	.	CASSYGDLGSPQHF	TGTGCCAGCAGTTATGGAGACCTGGGGTCTCCCCAGCATTTT
TRBV5-1	.	TRBJ1-4	.	CASSYQATNEKLFF	TGCGCCAGCAGCTATCAAGCAACTAATGAAAAACTGTTTTTT
TRBV6-1	.	TRBJ1-1	.	CASSLGGDEAFF	TGTGCCAGCAGTCTTGGGGGGGATGAAGCTTTCTTT
TRBV2	.	TRBJ2-2	TRBD1	CASRMPGQGVTGELFF	TGTGCCAGCAGAATGCCGGGACAGGGGGTTACCGGGGAGCTGTTTTTT
TRBV30	.	TRBJ1-1	.	CAWTVLGQGNTEAFF	TGTGCCTGGACCGTCCTTGGGCAGGGGAATACTGAAGCTTTCTTT
TRBV15	.	TRBJ2-6	TRBD1	CATSRGQGGANVLTF	TGTGCCACCAGCAGAGGACAGGGTGGGGCCAACGTCCTGACTTTC
TRBV7-9	.	TRBJ2-1	.	CASSSGDNDQFF	TGTGCCAGCAGCTCAGGAGACAATGATCAGTTCTTC
TRBV6-1	few	TRBJ2-7	TRBD2	CASSESNAGVYEQYF	TGTGCCAGCAGTGAGTCAAACGCGGGAGTATACGAGCAGTACTTC
TRBV30	.	TRBJ1-2	.	CAWSTPLGRESYGYTF	TGTGCCTGGAGCACCCCCCTGGGCAGGGAGAGTTATGGCTACACCTTC
TRBV6-1	.	TRBJ2-2	TRBD1	CASRRRTGTGELFF	TGTGCCAGCAGAAGGCGGACAGGAACCGGGGAGCTGTTTTTT
TRBV30	once	TRBJ2-7	TRBD1	CAWLHKTGGSYEQYF	TGTGCCTGGCTCCATAAAACAGGGGGTAGCTACGAGCAGTACTTC
TRBV5-1	.	TRBJ1-1	TRBD1	CASSLADRVVVNTEAFF	TGCGCCAGCAGCTTGGCTGACAGGGTAGTGGTGAACACTGAAGCTTTCTTT
TRBV9	.	TRBJ1-6	.	CASSVAVGSPLHF	TGTGCCAGCAGCGTAGCGGTCGGCTCACCCCTCCACTTT
TRBV6-1	few	TRBJ1-2	.	CASSLSNYGYTF	TGTGCCAGCAGTCTGTCTAACTATGGCTACACCTTC
TRBV20-1	.	TRBJ2-1	TRBD2	CSARTSGRNEQFF	TGCAGTGCTAGGACTAGCGGGAGGAATGAGCAGTTCTTC
TRBV2	.	TRBJ1-2	.	CASSEQFGYGYTF	TGTGCCAGCAGTGAGCAGTTCGGCTATGGCTACACCTTC
TRBV20-1	.	TRBJ1-2	.	CSARDPGGGYGYTF	TGCAGTGCTAGAGATCCAGGCGGGGGTTATGGCTACACCTTC
TRBV30	.	TRBJ2-1	TRBD2	CALGVGLAAYNEQFF	TGTGCCTTAGGAGTAGGGCTAGCGGCCTACAATGAGCAGTTCTTC
TRBV6-1	.	TRBJ2-2	.	CASKTGPSGELFF	TGTGCCAGCAAGACTGGTCCCTCCGGGGAGCTGTTTTTT
TRBV28	few	TRBJ1-2	TRBD1	CASTDRGSGYTF	TGTGCCAGCACTGACAGGGGCTCTGGCTACACCTTC
TRBV6-1	.	TRBJ2-1	.	CASDDGRATYNEQFF	TGTGCCAGTGACGATGGCAGGGCTACTTACAATGAGCAGTTCTTC
TRBV2	.	TRBJ2-3	TRBD2	CASSESHRRLALGPDTQYF	TGTGCCAGCAGTGAGAGCCACCGGAGACTAGCCCTCGGCCCGGATACGCAGTATTTT
TRBV11-1	.	TRBJ2-7	TRBD2	CASSVGGLAGGISYEQYF	TGTGCCAGCAGCGTCGGAGGGCTAGCGGGAGGGATTTCCTACGAGCAGTACTTC
TRBV3-1	once	TRBJ2-7	TRBD1	CASNRTGPSYEQYF	TGTGCCAGCAACCGGACAGGACCCTCCTACGAGCAGTACTTC
TRBV7-3	few	TRBJ2-2	.	CASSTYTGELFF	TGTGCCAGCAGCACCTACACCGGGGAGCTGTTTTTT
TRBV7-2	once	TRBJ2-7	.	CASSRTDSYEQYF	TGTGCCAGCAGCCGGACGGACTCCTACGAGCAGTACTTC